Presented here are 9 T cell receptor beta chains from one specimen sequenced in a study of CD8+CD57+ T cells in acquired aplastic anemia. An expansion of CD8+CD57+ cells by flow cytometry had been shown in patients chosen for sequencing. Researchers used genomic DNA as the template to profile TCR beta VDJ and CDR3. TCRdb re-derived calls from the reads in MiXCR, one entry per CDR3 protein. The sample yields 160,000 or so distinct CDR3 sequences, less than 60% seen once. The sequenced sample was sorted CD4+, CD8+, or CD8+CD57+ T cells (not recorded which) from PBMCs. All receptors come from a human donor with aplastic anemia.

This chain links TRBV7-7 with TRBJ2-5; 7 nucleotides align to TRBD2. Germline CDR1 and CDR2: SSHAT and FNYEAQ (reference sequence). V was clipped by 5 bases and J by 5 bases; unmatched bases: 11. The CDR3 runs 15 residues. The CDR3 spells CASSPGLAEGETQYF. CDR3 sequence (DNA): TGTGCCAGCAGCCCCGGGCTAGCGGAAGGGGAGACCCAGTACTTC. Combining the CDR3 with reference TRBV7-7 and TRBJ2-5 gives the whole variable domain GAGVSQSPRYKVTKRGQDVTLRCDPISSHATLYWYQQALGQGPEFLTYFNYEAQPDKSGLPSDRFSAERPEGSISTLTIQRTEQRDSAMYRCASSPGLAEGETQYFGPGTRLLVL.

This clonotype was detected many times. The rearrangement uses TRBV4-2 and TRBJ2-7, with D possibly being TRBD2 (7 bases). The length of the CDR3 is 16 residues. The germline V gene has CDR1 LGHNA and CDR2 YNFKEQ. V shed 3 bases and J shed 3 bases, with 18 bases lying between them. CDR3 loop: CASSQEGGGGIYEQYF. The CDR3 DNA reads TGTGCCAGCAGCCAGGAAGGAGGGGGGGGGATCTACGAGCAGTACTTC.

V and J are TRBV7-2 and TRBJ2-7; D not certain. CDR1 SGHTA and CDR2 FQGNSA come from the germline V gene. The CDR3 extends over 13 amino acids. V lost 1 base to trimming and J lost 5 bases, with 9 bases between them. The CDR3 sequence: CASSLVRVNEQYF. In nucleotides, the CDR3 is TGTGCCAGCAGCTTAGTCCGGGTCAACGAGCAGTACTTC.

This clonotype has ten or more counts. The chain employs TRBV7-6 and TRBJ2-1; possible D gene TRBD2, 5 bases. Germline V gene sequence: CDR1 SGHVS, CDR2 FNYEAQ. The CDR3 consists of 16 residues. The V and J ends lost 0 bases and 7 bases respectively, with 16 bases between them. For the CDR3, the DNA is TGTGCCAGCAGCTTAGCCCAAGCTGGCGCGGGTAATGAGCAGTTCTTC. Translated, it gives CASSLAQAGAGNEQFF.

Concerning this clonotype itself: One junction end disagrees with the germline gene, perhaps due to a read error. The genes are TRBV20-1 and TRBJ2-7; D unresolved. Germline CDR1 reads DFQATT; CDR2 reads SNEGSKA (reference sequence). The CDR3 contains 12 residues. The CDR3 DNA is TGCAGTGCTAGTGACGCCACCTACGAGCGGTACTTC. It is translated as CSASDATYERYF.

The rearrangement links TRBV19 to TRBJ2-7; TRBD2 agrees at 7 bases. V shed 7 bases and J 0 bases; nucleotides not matched to a gene: 6. The CDR3 contains 14 residues. Per the germline V gene, CDR1 is LNHDA and CDR2 is SQIVND (reference sequence). The CDR3 region has the DNA TGTGCCAGTATGGCTAGCGGAGCCTCCTACGAGCAGTACTTC. This gives the protein CASMASGASYEQYF.

In the case of this clonotype: Relative to the germline gene, one junction end is altered; a read error may explain this. The chain uses TRBV2 and TRBJ2-3; 9 nucleotides line up with TRBD1. CDR3 length equals 15 residues. The germline gives CDR1 SNHLY, CDR2 FYNNEI. For the CDR3, the DNA is TGCGCCAGCAGCTCAGGGACAGGGCGCGCAGATACGCAGTATTTT. The encoded protein is CASSSGTGRADTQYF.

This chain links TRBV2 with TRBJ2-5, with D perhaps matching TRBD1 or TRBD2 (6 bases each). Trimming pared 4 bases from V and 2 bases from J, leaving 14 bases between. CDR1 is SNHLY and CDR2 is FYNNEI in the germline V gene. There are 15 residues in the CDR3. Written as DNA, the CDR3 is TGTGCCAGCAGTGGACAACAGGGAGGACAAGAGACCCAGTACTTC. It encodes CASSGQQGGQETQYF.

This clonotype was seen only a few times. The CDR3 protein is CATSDSRDRTDTQYF. CDR3 sequence (DNA): TGTGCCACCAGTGATTCCCGGGACAGAACAGATACGCAGTATTTT. The chain carries TRBV24-1 and TRBJ2-3; 7 nucleotides agree with TRBD1. Per germline, CDR1 KGHDR and CDR2 SFDVKD. This CDR3 has 15 amino acids. Losses at the gene ends were 2 bases for V and 3 bases for J; bases not matched to a gene: 4.